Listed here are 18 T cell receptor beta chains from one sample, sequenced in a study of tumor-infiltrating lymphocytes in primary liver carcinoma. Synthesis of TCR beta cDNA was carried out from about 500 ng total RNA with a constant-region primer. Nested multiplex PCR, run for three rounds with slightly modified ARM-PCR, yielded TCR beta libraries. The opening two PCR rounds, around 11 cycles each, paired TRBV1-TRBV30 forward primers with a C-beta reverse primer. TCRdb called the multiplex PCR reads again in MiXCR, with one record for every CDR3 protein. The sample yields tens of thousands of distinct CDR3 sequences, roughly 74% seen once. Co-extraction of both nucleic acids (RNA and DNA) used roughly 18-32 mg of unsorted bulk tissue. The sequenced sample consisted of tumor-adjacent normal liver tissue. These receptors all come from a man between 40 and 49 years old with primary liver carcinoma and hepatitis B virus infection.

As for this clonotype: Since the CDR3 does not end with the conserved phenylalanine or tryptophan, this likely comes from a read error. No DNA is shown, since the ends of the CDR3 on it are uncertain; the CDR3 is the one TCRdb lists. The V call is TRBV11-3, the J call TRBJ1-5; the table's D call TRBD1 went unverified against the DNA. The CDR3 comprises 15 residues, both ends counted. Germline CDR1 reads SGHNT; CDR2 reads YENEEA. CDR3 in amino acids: CASSLDLGVAQPKHS.

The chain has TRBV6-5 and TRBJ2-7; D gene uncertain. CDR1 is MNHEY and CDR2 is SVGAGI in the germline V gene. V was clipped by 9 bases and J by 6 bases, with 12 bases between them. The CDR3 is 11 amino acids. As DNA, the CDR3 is TGTGCCAGTGGTTCGGGTCGCGAGCAGTACTTC. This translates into CASGSGREQYF.

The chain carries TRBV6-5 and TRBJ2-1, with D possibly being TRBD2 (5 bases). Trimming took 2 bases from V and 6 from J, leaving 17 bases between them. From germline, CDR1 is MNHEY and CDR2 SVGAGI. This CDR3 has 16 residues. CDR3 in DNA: TGTGCCAGCAGTTACGGCTGGATACCGGGGATCAATGAGCAGTTCTTC. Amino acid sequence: CASSYGWIPGINEQFF.

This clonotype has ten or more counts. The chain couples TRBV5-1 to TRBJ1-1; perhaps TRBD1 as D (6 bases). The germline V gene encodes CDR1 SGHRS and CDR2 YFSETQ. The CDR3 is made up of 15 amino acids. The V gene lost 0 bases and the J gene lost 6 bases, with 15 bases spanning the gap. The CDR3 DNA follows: TGCGCCAGCAGCTTGGTGGCAGGGAAGGGGGCTGAAGCTTTCTTT. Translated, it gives CASSLVAGKGAEAFF.

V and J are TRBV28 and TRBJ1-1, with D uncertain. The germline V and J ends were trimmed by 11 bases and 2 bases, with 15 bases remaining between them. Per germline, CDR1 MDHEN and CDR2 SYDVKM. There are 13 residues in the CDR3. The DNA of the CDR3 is TGTGCCGGCAAAGCATACAGCAACACTGAAGCTTTCTTT. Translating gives CAGKAYSNTEAFF. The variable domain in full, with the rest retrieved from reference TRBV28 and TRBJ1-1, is DVKVTQSSRYLVKRTGEKVFLECVQDMDHENMFWYRQDPGLGLRLIYFSYDVKMKEKGDIPEGYSVSREKKERFSLILESASTNQTSMYLCAGKAYSNTEAFFGQGTRLTVV.

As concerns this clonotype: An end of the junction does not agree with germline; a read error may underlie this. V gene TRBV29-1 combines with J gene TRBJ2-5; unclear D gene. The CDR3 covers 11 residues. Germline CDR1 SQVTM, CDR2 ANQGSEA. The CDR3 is CSAAVHETQYF. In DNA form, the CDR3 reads TGCAGCGCCGCCGTTCATGAGACCCAGTATTTC. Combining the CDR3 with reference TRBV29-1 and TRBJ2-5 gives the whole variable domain SAVISQKPSRDICQRGTSLTIQCQVDSQVTMMFWYRQQPGQSLTLIATANQGSEATYESGFVIDKFPISRPNLTFSTLTVSNMSPEDSSIYLCSAAVHETQYFGPGTRLLVL.

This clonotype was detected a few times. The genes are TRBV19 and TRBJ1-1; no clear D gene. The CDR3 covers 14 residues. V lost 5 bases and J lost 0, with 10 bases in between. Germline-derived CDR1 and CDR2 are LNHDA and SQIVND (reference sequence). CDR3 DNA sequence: TGTGCCAGTAGTGACGAAGGCCTGAACACTGAAGCTTTCTTT. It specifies CASSDEGLNTEAFF.

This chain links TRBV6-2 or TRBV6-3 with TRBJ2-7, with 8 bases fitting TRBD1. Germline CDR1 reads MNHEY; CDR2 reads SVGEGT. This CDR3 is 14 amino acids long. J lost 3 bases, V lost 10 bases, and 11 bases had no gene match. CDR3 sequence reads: CANTPEDRVYEQYF. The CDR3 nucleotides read TGTGCCAACACTCCTGAGGACAGGGTCTACGAGCAGTACTTC.

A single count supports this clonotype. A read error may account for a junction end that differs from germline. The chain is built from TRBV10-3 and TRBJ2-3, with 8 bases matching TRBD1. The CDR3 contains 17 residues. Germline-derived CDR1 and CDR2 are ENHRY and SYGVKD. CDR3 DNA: TGTACCATAAAGCGATCTGGACAGGGACGAAGCACAGATACGCAGTATTTT. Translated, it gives CTIKRSGQGRSTDTQYF.

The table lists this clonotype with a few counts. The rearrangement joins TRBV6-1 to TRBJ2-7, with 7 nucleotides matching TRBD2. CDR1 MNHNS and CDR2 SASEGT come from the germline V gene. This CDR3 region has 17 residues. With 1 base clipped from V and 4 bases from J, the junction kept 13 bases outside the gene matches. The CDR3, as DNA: TGTGCCAGCAGTGAAGGGGCTGGCGGGGGTAACATGTACGAGCAGTACTTC. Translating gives CASSEGAGGGNMYEQYF.

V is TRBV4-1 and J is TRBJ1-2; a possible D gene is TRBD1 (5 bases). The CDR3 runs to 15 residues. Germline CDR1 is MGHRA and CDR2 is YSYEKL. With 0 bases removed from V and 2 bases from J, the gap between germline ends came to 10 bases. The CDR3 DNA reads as TGCGCCAGCAGCCAAGAGTGGGCAGGGAACTATGGCTACACCTTC. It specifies CASSQEWAGNYGYTF.

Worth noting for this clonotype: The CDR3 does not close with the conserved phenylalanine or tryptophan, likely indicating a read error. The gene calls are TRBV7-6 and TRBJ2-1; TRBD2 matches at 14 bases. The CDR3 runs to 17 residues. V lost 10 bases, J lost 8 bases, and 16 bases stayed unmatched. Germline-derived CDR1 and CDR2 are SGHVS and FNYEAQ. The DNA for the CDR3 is TGTGCCAACATACCCCTCGGACTAGCGGGAGGAAAGGATGAGCAGTTCCTC. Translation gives CANIPLGLAGGKDEQFL.

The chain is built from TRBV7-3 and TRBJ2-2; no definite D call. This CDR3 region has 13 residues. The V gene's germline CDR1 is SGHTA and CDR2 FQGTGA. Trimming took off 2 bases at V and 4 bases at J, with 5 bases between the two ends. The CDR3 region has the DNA TGTGCCAGCAGCTTATCTTCCACCGGGGAGCTGTTTTTT. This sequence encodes CASSLSSTGELFF. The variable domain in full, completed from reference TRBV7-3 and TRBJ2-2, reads GAGVSQTPSNKVTEKGKYVELRCDPISGHTALYWYRQSLGQGPEFLIYFQGTGAADDSGLPNDRFFAVRPEGSVSTLKIQRTERGDSAVYLCASSLSSTGELFFGEGSRLTVL.

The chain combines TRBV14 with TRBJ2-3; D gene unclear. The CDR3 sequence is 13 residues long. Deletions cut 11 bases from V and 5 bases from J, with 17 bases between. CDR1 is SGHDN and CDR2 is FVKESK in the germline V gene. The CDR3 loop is CAGNQDGEDTQYF. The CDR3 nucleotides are TGTGCCGGCAACCAAGACGGCGAAGATACGCAGTATTTT.

CDR3 nucleotide sequence: TGTGCCTGGAGTGCCGTAGCAGGATGGGTAAACAATGAGCAGTTCTTC. Protein: CAWSAVAGWVNNEQFF. The J gene is TRBJ2-1, the V gene TRBV14; the D is unclear. V gave up 11 bases and J gave up 5 bases, with 25 bases separating them. This CDR3 has 16 residues. Per the germline V gene, CDR1 is SGHDN and CDR2 is FVKESK.

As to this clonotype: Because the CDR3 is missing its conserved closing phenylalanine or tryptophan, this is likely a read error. For the CDR3, the DNA is TGTGCCAGCAGCCAAGGACTAGCGGGAGTCGCTAACTCATACGAGCAGTACCTC. This encodes CASSQGLAGVANSYEQYL. V usage is TRBV5-6 and J usage is TRBJ2-7, with 13 bases fitting TRBD2. V was clipped by 4 bases and J by 4 bases; unmatched bases: 14. Germline values: CDR1 SGHDT, CDR2 YYEEEE. CDR3 length: 18 residues.

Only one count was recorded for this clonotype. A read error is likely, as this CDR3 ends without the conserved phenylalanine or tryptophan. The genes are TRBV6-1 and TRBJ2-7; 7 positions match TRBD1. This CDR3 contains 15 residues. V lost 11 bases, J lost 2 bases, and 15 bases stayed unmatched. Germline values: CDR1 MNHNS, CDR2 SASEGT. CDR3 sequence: CAHGRPRDSTYEQYS. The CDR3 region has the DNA TGTGCCCACGGAAGACCCCGGGACAGCACCTACGAGCAGTACTCC.

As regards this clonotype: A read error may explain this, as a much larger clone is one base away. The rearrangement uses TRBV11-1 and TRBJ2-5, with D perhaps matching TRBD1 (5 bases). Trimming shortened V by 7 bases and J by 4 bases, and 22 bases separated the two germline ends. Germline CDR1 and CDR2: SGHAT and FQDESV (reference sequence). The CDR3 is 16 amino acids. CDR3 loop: CASTNTWGAEPETQYF. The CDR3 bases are TGTGCCAGCACCAATACGTGGGGCGCGGAACCAGAGACCCAGTACTTC.